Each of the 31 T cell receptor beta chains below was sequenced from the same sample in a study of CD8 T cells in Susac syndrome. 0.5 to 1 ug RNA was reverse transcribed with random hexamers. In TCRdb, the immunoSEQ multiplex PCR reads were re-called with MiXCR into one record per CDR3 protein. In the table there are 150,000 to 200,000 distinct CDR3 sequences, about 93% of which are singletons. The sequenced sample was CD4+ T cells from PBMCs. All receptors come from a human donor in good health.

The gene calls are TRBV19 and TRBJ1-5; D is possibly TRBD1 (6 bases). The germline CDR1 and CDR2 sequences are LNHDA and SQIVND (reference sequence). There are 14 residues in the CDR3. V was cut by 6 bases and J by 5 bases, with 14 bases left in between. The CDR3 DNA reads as TGTGCCAGTAGCCGGACAGTTGCATATCAGCCCCAGCATTTT. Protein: CASSRTVAYQPQHF.

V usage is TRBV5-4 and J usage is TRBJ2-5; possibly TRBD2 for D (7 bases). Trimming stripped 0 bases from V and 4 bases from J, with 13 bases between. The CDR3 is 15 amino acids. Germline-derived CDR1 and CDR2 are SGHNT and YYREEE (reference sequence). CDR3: CASSLEGGGGETQYF. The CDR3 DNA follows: TGTGCCAGCAGCTTGGAAGGGGGAGGGGGAGAGACCCAGTACTTC.

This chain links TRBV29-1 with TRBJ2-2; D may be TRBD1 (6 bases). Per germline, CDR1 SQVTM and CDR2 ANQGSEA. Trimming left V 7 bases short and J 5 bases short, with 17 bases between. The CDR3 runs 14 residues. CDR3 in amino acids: CSAGGLGFTGELFF. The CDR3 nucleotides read TGCAGCGCTGGGGGCCTGGGTTTTACCGGGGAGCTGTTTTTT.

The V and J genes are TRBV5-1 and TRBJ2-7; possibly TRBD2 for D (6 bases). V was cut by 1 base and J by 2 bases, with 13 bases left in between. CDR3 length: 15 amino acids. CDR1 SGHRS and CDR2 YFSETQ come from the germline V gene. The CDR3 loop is CASSLLGGWTYEQYF. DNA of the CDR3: TGCGCCAGCAGCTTGTTAGGAGGGTGGACCTACGAGCAGTACTTC.

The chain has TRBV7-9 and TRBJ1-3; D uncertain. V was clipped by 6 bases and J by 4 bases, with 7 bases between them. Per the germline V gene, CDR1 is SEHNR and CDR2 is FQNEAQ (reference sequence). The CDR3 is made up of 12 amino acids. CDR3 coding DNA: TGTGCCAGCAGTTCAAAGGGAAACACCATATATTTT. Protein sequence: CASSSKGNTIYF.

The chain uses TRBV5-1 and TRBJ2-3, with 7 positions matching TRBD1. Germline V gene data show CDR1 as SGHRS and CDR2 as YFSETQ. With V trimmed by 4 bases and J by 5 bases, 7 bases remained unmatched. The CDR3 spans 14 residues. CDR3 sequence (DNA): TGCGCCAGCAGCCCTGACAGGGCTGAAGATACGCAGTATTTT. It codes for CASSPDRAEDTQYF.

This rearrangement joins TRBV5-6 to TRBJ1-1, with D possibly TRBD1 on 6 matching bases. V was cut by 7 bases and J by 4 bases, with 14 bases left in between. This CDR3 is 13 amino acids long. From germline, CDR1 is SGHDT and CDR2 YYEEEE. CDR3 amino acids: CASSTGFGTEAFF. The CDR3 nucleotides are TGTGCCAGCTCTACAGGGTTCGGCACTGAAGCTTTCTTT.

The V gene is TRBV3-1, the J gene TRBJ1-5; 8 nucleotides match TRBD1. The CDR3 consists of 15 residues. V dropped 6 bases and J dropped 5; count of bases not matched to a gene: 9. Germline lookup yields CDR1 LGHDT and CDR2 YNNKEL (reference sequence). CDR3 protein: CASSTGTGGHQPQHF. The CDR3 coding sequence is TGTGCCAGCAGTACCGGGACAGGAGGCCATCAGCCCCAGCATTTT.

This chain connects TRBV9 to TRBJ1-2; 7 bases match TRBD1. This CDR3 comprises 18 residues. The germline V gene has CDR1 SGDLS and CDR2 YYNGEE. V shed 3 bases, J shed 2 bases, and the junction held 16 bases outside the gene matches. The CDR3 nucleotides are TGTGCCAGCAGCGACCGTCTCCCTGGACAGGCCCTAAACTATGGCTACACCTTC. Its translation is CASSDRLPGQALNYGYTF.

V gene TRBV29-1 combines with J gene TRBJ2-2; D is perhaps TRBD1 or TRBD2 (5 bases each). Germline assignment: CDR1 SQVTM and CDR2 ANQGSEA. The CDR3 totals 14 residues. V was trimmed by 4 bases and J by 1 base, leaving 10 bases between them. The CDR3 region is CSVGRDGNTGELFF. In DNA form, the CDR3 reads TGCAGCGTTGGACGGGACGGGAACACCGGGGAGCTGTTTTTT.

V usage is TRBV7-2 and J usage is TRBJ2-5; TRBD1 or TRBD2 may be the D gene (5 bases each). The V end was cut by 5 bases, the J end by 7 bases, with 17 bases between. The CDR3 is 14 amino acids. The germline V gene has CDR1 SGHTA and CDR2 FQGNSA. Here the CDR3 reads CASSPTGTVWTQYF. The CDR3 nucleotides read TGTGCCAGCAGCCCGACCGGGACCGTATGGACCCAGTACTTC.

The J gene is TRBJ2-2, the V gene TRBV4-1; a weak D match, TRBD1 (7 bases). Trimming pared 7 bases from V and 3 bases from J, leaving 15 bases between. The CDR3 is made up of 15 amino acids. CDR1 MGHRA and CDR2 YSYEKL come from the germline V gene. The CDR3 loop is CASTGAGQYTGELFF. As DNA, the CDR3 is TGCGCCAGCACCGGCGCGGGACAGTACACCGGGGAGCTGTTTTTT.

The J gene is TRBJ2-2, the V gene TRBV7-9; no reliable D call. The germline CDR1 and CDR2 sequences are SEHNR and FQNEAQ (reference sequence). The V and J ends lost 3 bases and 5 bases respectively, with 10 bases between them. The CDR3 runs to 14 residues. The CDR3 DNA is TGTGCCAGCAGCTTTGTCTTAGCAACCGGGGAGCTGTTTTTT. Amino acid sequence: CASSFVLATGELFF.

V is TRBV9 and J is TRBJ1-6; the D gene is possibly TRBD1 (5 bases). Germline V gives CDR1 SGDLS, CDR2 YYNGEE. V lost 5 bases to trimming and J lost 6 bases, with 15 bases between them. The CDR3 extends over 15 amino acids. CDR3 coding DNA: TGTGCCAGCAGAGGCCCAGGGTTTCCTAATTCACCCCTCCACTTT. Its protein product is CASRGPGFPNSPLHF.

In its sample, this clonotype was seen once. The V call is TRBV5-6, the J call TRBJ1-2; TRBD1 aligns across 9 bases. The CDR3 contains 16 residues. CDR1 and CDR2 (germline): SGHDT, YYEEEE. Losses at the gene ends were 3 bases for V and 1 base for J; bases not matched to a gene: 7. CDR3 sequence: CASSSFSGQGNYGYTF. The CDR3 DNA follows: TGTGCCAGCAGCTCATTTTCGGGACAGGGTAACTATGGCTACACCTTC.

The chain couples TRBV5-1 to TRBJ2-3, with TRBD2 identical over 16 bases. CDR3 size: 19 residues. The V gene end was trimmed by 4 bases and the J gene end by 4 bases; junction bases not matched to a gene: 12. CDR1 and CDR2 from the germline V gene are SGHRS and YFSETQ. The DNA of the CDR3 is TGCGCCAGCAGCCCGGGACTAGCGGGGGGGACTCAAGAATCAGATACGCAGTATTTT. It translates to CASSPGLAGGTQESDTQYF.

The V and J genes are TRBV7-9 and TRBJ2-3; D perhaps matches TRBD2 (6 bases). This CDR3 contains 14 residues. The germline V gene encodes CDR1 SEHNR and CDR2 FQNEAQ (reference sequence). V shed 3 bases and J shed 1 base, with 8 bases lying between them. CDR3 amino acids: CASSLERGTDTQYF. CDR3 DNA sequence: TGTGCCAGCAGCTTGGAGCGGGGCACAGATACGCAGTATTTT.

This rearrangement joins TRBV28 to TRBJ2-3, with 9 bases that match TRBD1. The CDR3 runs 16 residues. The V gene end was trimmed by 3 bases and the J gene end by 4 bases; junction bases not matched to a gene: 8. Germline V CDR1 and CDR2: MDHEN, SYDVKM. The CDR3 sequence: CASSLEGQGVADTQYF. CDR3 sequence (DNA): TGTGCCAGCAGTTTGGAGGGACAGGGAGTGGCAGATACGCAGTATTTT.

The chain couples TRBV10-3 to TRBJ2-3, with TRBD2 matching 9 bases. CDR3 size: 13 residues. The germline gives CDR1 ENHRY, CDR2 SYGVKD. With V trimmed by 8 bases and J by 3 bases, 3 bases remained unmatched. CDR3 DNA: TGTGCCATCTTAGCGGGGGCAACAGATACGCAGTATTTT. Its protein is CAILAGATDTQYF.

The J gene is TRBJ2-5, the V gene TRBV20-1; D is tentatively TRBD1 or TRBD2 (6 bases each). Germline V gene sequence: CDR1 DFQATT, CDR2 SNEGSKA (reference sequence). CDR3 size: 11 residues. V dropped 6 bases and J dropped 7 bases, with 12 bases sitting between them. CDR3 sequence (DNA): TGCAGTGCACAAGAGGGGGGGACCCAGTACTTC. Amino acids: CSAQEGGTQYF.

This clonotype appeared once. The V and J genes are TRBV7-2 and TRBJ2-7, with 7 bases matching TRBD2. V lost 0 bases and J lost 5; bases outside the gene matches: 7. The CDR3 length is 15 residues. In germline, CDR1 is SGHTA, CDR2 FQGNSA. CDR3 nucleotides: TGTGCCAGCAGCTTAGCCTCGGGGGGTATCCACGAGCAGTACGTC. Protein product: CASSLASGGIHEQYV.

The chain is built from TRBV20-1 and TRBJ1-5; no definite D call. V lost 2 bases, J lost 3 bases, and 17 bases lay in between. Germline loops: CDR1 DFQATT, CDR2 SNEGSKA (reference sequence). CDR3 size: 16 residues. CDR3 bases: TGCAGTGCTAGATTCCACACGGACGGATTCAATCAGCCCCAGCATTTT. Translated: CSARFHTDGFNQPQHF.

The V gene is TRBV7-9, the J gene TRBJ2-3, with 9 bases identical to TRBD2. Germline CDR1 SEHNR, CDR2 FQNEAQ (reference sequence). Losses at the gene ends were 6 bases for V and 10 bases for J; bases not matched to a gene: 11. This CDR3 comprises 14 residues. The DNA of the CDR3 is TGTGCCAGCAGGGAGCGAGCGGGGGGCTCCCCGCAGTATTTT. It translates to CASRERAGGSPQYF.

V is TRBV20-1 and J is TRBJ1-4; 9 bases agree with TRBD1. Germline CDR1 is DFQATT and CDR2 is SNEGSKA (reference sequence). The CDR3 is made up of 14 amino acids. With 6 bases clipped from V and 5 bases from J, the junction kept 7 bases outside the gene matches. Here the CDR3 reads CSAHTGGLNEKLFF. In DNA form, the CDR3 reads TGCAGTGCACACACAGGGGGCTTGAATGAAAAACTGTTTTTT.

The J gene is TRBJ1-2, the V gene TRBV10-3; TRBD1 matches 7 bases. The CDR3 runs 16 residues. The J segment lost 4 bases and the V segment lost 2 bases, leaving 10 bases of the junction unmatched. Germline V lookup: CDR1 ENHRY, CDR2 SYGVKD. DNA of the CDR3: TGTGCCATCAGTGAGCCGACAGGGATCGATGTCTATGGCTACACCTTC. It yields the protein CAISEPTGIDVYGYTF.

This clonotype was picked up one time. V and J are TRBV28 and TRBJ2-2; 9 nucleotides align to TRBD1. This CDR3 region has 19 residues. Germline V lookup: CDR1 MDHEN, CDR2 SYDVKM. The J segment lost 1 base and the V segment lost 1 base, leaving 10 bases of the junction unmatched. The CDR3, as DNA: TGTGCCAGCAGTTTATTCCTCTTTAACAGGGGGCAGAACACCGGGGAGCTGTTTTTT. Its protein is CASSLFLFNRGQNTGELFF. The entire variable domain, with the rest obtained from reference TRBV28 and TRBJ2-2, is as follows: DVKVTQSSRYLVKRTGEKVFLECVQDMDHENMFWYRQDPGLGLRLIYFSYDVKMKEKGDIPEGYSVSREKKERFSLILESASTNQTSMYLCASSLFLFNRGQNTGELFFGEGSRLTVL.

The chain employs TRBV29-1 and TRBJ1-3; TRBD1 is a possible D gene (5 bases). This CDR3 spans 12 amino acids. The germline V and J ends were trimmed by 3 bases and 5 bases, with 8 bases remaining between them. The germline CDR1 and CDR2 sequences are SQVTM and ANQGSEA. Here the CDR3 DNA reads TGCAGCGTTGACGACAGCAGAAACACCATATATTTT. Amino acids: CSVDDSRNTIYF. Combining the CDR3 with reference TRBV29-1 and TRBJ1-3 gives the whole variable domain SAVISQKPSRDICQRGTSLTIQCQVDSQVTMMFWYRQQPGQSLTLIATANQGSEATYESGFVIDKFPISRPNLTFSTLTVSNMSPEDSSIYLCSVDDSRNTIYFGEGSWLTVV.

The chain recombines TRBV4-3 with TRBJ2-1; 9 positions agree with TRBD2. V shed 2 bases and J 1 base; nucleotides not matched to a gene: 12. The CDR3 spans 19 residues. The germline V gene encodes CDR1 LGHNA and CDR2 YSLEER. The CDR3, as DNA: TGCGCCAGCAGCCAATCCCCGCGGAATAGCGGGGGATCCTACAATGAGCAGTTCTTC. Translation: CASSQSPRNSGGSYNEQFF.

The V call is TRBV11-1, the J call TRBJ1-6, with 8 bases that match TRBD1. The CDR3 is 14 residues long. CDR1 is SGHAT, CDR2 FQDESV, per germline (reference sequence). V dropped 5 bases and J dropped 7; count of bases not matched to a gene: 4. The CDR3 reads CASSGDRPNSPLHF. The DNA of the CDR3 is TGTGCCAGCAGCGGGGACAGGCCGAATTCACCCCTCCACTTT. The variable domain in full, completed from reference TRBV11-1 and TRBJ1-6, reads EAEVAQSPRYKITEKSQAVAFWCDPISGHATLYWYRQILGQGPELLVQFQDESVVDDSQLPKDRFSAERLKGVDSTLKIQPAELGDSAMYLCASSGDRPNSPLHFGNGTRLTVT.

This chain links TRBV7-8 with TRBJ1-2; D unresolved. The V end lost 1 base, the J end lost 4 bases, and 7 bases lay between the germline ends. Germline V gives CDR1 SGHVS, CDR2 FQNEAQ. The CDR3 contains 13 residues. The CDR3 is CASSLDPGYGYTF. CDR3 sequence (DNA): TGTGCCAGCAGCTTAGATCCTGGCTATGGCTACACCTTC.

As DNA, the CDR3 is TGTGCCAGCAGTTTATCCTGGGGGAAAGAGACCCAGTACTTC. It specifies CASSLSWGKETQYF. The rearrangement uses TRBV12-3 or TRBV12-4 and TRBJ2-5; the D call may be TRBD1 or TRBD2 (5 bases each). The CDR3 is 14 amino acids. Trimming removed 2 bases from V and 3 bases from J, with 10 bases in between.